The source of this T cell receptor beta chain is a study of T cell responses to AZD1222 COVID-19 vaccine. Study-wide findings and caveats: Donors in the cohort were predominantly white British and more often female, and clonal diversity was possibly underestimated. The reported proportion of spike-specific TCRs targeting unmutated variant regions was nearly half.

The CDR3 spans 15 residues. Trimming at V came to 5 bases and at J to 9 bases, leaving 15 bases not matched to a gene. The germline V gene has CDR1 LNHDA and CDR2 SQIVND (reference sequence). In regard to this clone: Its antigen is still unknown.

Profiled with immunoSEQ multiplex PCR; TCRdb holds only in-frame clones, not every one. The sample lists some 170,000 clones, roughly 94% occurring once. This specimen was peripheral blood, taken 28 days after the second AZD1222 dose. The sequence was collected from an adult who received the AZD1222 COVID-19 vaccine. The chain links TRBV19 to TRBJ2-5, with 7 nucleotides matching TRBD1. In DNA, the CDR3 is TGTGCCAGTAGTTCAAGACAGGGAAGGACCCCCGCCCAGTACTTC. Its translation is CASSSRQGRTPAQYF.